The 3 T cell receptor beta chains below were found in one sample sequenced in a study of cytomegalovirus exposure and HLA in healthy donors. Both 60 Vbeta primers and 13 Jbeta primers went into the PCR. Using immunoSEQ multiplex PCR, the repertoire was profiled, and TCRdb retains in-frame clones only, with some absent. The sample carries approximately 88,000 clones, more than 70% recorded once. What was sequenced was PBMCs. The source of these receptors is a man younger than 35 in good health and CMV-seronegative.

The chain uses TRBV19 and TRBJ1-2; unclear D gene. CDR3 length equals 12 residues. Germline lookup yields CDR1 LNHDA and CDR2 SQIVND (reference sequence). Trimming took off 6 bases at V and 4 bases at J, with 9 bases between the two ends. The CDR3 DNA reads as TGTGCCAGTAGCGCCCAGTCCTATGGCTACACCTTC. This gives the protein CASSAQSYGYTF.

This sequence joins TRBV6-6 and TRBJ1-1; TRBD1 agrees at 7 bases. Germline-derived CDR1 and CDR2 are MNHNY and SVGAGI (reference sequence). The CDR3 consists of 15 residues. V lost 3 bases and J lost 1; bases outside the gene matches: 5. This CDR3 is CASSYAGTENTEAFF. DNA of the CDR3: TGTGCCAGCAGTTATGCCGGGACAGAGAACACTGAAGCTTTCTTT.

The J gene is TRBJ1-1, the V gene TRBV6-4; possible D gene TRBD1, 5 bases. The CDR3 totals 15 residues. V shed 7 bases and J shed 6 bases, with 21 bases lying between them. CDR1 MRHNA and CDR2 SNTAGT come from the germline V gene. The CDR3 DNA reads TGTGCCAGCACCCCTCGGGCTGGACGGGGGGCTGAAGCTTTCTTT. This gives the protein CASTPRAGRGAEAFF.